This TCR beta chain was profiled in a study of post-analysis software for immune sequencing data. Study at large: The patients showed relapsing-remitting, secondary progressive and progressive-relapsing multiple sclerosis courses.

Carried by the TCR beta cDNA libraries were unique molecular identifiers. Starting from roughly 1.1 to 9.2 million T cells, the study yielded 460,000 or so cDNA molecules. MiXCR, applied by TCRdb to the PCR reads, yields one record per CDR3 protein. The table lists hundreds of thousands of distinct CDR3 sequences, 44% of them singletons. Germline V gene lookup returns CDR1 SEHNR and CDR2 FQNEAQ (reference sequence). CDR3 length: 16 amino acids. As for this clonotype: Antigen: not known.

The study, taken as a whole, reports: Same-batch samples co-clustered strongly by F measure. Patients carried a few TRBV segments more frequently than controls did, and TRBV5-6, TRBV5-1 and TRBV20-1 were among them. The study found significantly lower normalized Chao1 diversity in multiple sclerosis patients than in controls.

The sequence derives from a girl aged 10 to 17 with multiple sclerosis. V and J are TRBV7-9 and TRBJ2-5, with 9 bases identical to TRBD2. With the DNA end fitting TRBJ2-7 better, the J assignment may be wrong. What was sequenced was blood. The CDR3 region is CASSLTDSGSLYEQYF. In nucleotides, the CDR3 is TGTGCCAGCAGCTTAACCGATAGCGGGAGTCTTTACGAGCAGTACTTC.